This T cell receptor beta chain was sequenced for a study of beta chain features in type 1 diabetes. Whole-study context: The examined sorted cells totaled over 85,000,000 across samples.

This clone was observed a handful of times. Its target is not known. One end of the junction is discordant with germline, which a read error may explain. Study-wide findings and caveats: Unsettled here was the matter of whether HLA type influences TCRB rearrangement. Patients' naive, central memory and Treg TCRB repertoires seemed closer to one another than those of healthy donors.

The CDR3 loop spans 15 amino acids. Per germline, CDR1 SGHTA and CDR2 FQGNSA. Expressed TCRB transcripts were sequenced because the entire RNA isolate underwent reverse transcription. Method: immunoSEQ multiplex PCR; TCRdb's copy keeps in-frame clones and lacks some. The sample shows about 320,000 clones, approximately 15% of them seen only once. CD4+ naive, central memory, regulatory and stem cell-like memory cells were sorted via CD45RO/CCR7/CD25/CD127/CD95/CD27. Sequenced: central memory CD4+ T cells from blood. V usage is TRBV7-2 and J usage is TRBJ2-4; no definite D call. The TCR comes from a young man in good health. The CDR3 protein is CASSQDMGWRNIQYF. DNA of the CDR3: TGCGCCAGCAGCCAAGATATGGGATGGCGAAACATTCAGTACTTC.